This TCR beta chain comes out of a study of regulatory T cells in long-lasting Graves disease. Time point of the sample: newly diagnosed GD, antithyroid drugs for less than 3 months. The authors made the TCR library using RNA they extracted from PBMCs. Researchers made TCR beta libraries by using iRepertoire HTBI primers and running Arm-PCR on CDR3 regions. TCRdb called the multiplex PCR reads again in MiXCR, with one record for every CDR3 protein. The data hold about 440,000 distinct CDR3 sequences, with 14% to 15% observed a single time. This clonotype has a count of ten or more. V was shortened by 0 bases and J by 5 bases, with 16 bases between the two germline ends. Germline-derived CDR1 and CDR2 are GTSNPN and SVGIG (reference sequence). The CDR3 loop spans 15 amino acids. These data were likewise used in another study, on T cells in Graves' hyperthyroidism and ophthalmopathy. That source adds: HTBI primers were employed in a first-round RT-PCR of the TCR CDR3. Most expanded thyroid clonotypes above 0.001 also appeared in blood. Ophthalmopathy could be told apart from stable hyperthyroidism with a 13 V-J model. The model predicted ophthalmopathy a median roughly 6.5 months before onset.

The chain combines TRBV30 with TRBJ1-2; D is unclear. This clonotype originated in a young woman with Graves disease. The input for sequencing was peripheral blood mononuclear cells (PBMCs), taken at new diagnosis, from a patient treated with antithyroid drugs. Here the CDR3 DNA reads TGTGCCTGGAGTGTTTTCCGGACGGATCAGTATGGCTACACCTTC. Translation gives CAWSVFRTDQYGYTF. The variable domain in full, with the rest retrieved from reference TRBV30 and TRBJ1-2, is SQTIHQWPATLVQPVGSPLSLECTVEGTSNPNLYWYRQAAGRGLQLLFYSVGIGQISSEVPQNLSASRPQDRQFILSSKKLLLSDSGFYLCAWSVFRTDQYGYTFGSGTRLTVV.